This TCR beta chain was obtained from a study of blood T cell repertoires in COVID-19. Using immunoSEQ multiplex PCR, the repertoire was profiled, and TCRdb retains in-frame clones only, with some absent. The repertoire holds roughly 86,000 clones, approximately 86% seen once, with approximately 5% in the top ten. The germline V and J ends were trimmed by 4 bases and 3 bases, with 13 bases remaining between them. Germline V gene data show CDR1 as SNHLY and CDR2 as FYNNEI. The CDR3 spans 15 residues. The receptor comes from a man aged 50 to 59 with active or convalescent COVID-19. The sample taken for sequencing was peripheral blood. The rearrangement links TRBV2 to TRBJ1-3; the D gene is possibly TRBD1 (6 bases). This CDR3 is CASSADRTYGNTIYF. The DNA of the CDR3 is TGTGCCAGCAGTGCTGACAGGACATATGGAAACACCATATATTTT. The full variable domain, its missing parts supplied by reference TRBV2 and TRBJ1-3, is EPEVTQTPSHQVTQMGQEVILRCVPISNHLYFYWYRQILGQKVEFLVSFYNNEISEKSEIFDDQFSVERPDGSNFTLKIRSTKLEDSAMYFCASSADRTYGNTIYFGEGSWLTVV.